This TCR beta chain was sequenced for a study of cytomegalovirus exposure and HLA in healthy donors (dated by TCRdb to the late 2010s). Notes on the research overall: An earlier analysis of more than 550 of the donors reported roughly 300 Gb of sequence data and around 120 million unique TCR beta sequences obtained from about 170 million T cells. Approximately 310 gigabases of sequencing data and 80 million or so unique TCR sequences were included in an early release covering over 600 HLA-typed donors. Of the 398 genotyped donors, less than 90% were placed in the genetic ancestry cluster associated with self-reported Caucasian donors. The study aimed to test whether cataloging public T cell receptors could reveal signatures of past pathogen exposure. The study used immunosequencing to profile the T cell repertoires of 670 or so subjects and linked those repertoires to cytomegalovirus serostatus. Besides the first cohort of around 700 subjects, a separate validation cohort made up of over a hundred different subjects was used. The study combined high-throughput TCR immunosequencing, statistical association of individual TCRs with disease status, and machine learning to predict cytomegalovirus infection status. A later analysis re-examined previously published TCR beta repertoires from more than 600 donors and added high-resolution HLA genotyping to investigate patterns of TCR occurrence. Rather than drawing on any new phenotypic data, the later analysis identified candidate immune exposures from TCR beta sequences and the way those sequences occurred across donors. An earlier analysis of some 600 of the donors applied high-throughput TCR beta sequencing to assess whether each TCR beta V gene segment acted as functional or pseudogenic. Donor age, sex, ethnicity and CMV serostatus were collected together with the repertoire data. In a later genetic analysis, genome-wide SNP genotypes for about 55% of the roughly 670 donors were used, and that subset was treated as a discovery cohort. Every repertoire in the discovery cohort had been generated on one and the same sequencing platform. Class I and class II HLA loci were covered by the typing at four-digit resolution. Typing coverage differed by locus: A, B, C, DRB1 and DQB1 were typed in roughly 620-640 donors, DQA1 in roughly 510, DPA1 in roughly 590, and DPB1 in around 490. Because of strong linkage in the cohort, roughly five DR-DQ haplotypes were treated as single units for association and clustering. Among some 400 genotyped donors of the cohort, an average of approximately 230,000 unique TCR beta nucleotide sequences were sequenced per donor, around 20% of them non-productive. Overall study outcomes, separate from this receptor: A further reported finding was that TCR beta sequences accurately predicted the HLA-A and HLA-B alleles for most subjects in the first cohort. The 87-base-pair reads could not distinguish some IMGT-functional V segments, including TRBV6-2 and TRBV6-3, so those segments were excluded. According to a later analysis, parvovirus B19, influenza, CMV and Epstein-Barr virus appeared linked to several top co-occurrence clusters. In a later genetic analysis, fewer N-insertions in productive TCRs were reported among donors in an Asian-associated ancestry cluster than the approximately 710-donor mean. In vitro tests confirmed that three of the cytomegalovirus-associated TCR beta chains recognize cytomegalovirus antigens. According to a later analysis, most CMV-associated TCR beta chains appeared to be HLA-restricted, and the HLA associations seemed to be driven largely by CMV exposure. Because some donors lacked HLA typing at each locus, the association tests relied only on the typed subset. A later analysis found that TCR association rates varied across HLA loci, with DRB1 alleles showing the most associated TCRs and HLA-C alleles the fewest. A total of fewer than 200 TCR beta chains were listed by the study as associated with cytomegalovirus. Sequencing depth was assumed to be roughly uniform across donors in the presence/absence analyses, though that assumption may not hold. The classifier was reported to diagnose cytomegalovirus status with high specificity and sensitivity in both the original cohort and the validation cohort. It was suggested by the authors that the approach could potentially be generalized to other disease states and immunological phenotypes. A group of highly shared sequence variants was considered likely to be a technical artifact of the sequencing pipeline. A later analysis found that HLA-associated TCR beta chains were more clonally expanded and had lower generation probabilities than equally common non-associated chains. Immune exposure information for the cohort was limited to CMV serostatus. In a later analysis, about 17,000 TCR beta sequences were associated with specific HLA alleles at a false discovery rate of 0.05. In this cohort, only TCR beta chains were sequenced, and detectable features were limited by the absence of alpha or paired-chain data. A later genetic analysis associated a missense DCLRE1C variant with V-gene and J-gene trimming of TCR beta chains, and an independent cohort replicated the association. An earlier analysis of 587 of the donors showed that most TCR beta V segments appeared in productive rearrangements either about 87% or about 30% of the time, which broadly matched IMGT annotations. When HLA alleles, especially DR and DQ, strongly co-occurred, TCR associations were difficult to assign to individual alleles. Linkage disequilibrium might explain the correlated functional status among segregating V segments, but an unknown experimental factor could not be ruled out. Seventeen rarely observed V segments, including chromosome 9 orphons, were excluded from the earlier analysis of several hundred of the donors because counts were too low. Across donors, most TCR sequences were observed very rarely, whereas some public TCRs were present in many individuals.

The cohort consisted of 600 to 700 healthy bone marrow donors. All cohort members were sampled while nominally healthy, although unrecorded immune exposures were likely present. The donor tested CMV seropositive and was one of the 289 seropositive cohort members. Each donor provided a peripheral blood sample, and peripheral blood mononuclear cells were used for TCR beta sequencing. Genomic DNA extraction from the blood cell samples was performed with the Qiagen DNeasy Blood Extraction Kit. Of note for this clone: No antigen is known for it. No much larger clone is present one base from it, and per-base qualities are unavailable.

Library generation was performed with the immunoSEQ multiplex PCR assay. For the multiplex PCR, a mixture combining 60 forward primers for TCR Vbeta segments and 13 reverse primers for TCR Jbeta segments was used. The CDR3 region of rearranged TCR beta genes was amplified from genomic DNA by a multiplex PCR assay. Amplified TCR beta libraries were sequenced as 87-base-pair reads on the Illumina HiSeq System. Regarding the original processing steps: Across the 670 or so repertoires, a later analysis counted tens of millions of unique TCR beta chains, 9.5 million to 13 million of which were shared by at least two donors. A nearest-neighbor algorithm error-corrected the raw reads and collapsed the reads into unique sequences, merging closely related sequences to remove PCR and sequencing errors. CDR3 sequences were aligned to IMGT reference sequences to assign V, D and J gene segments. Each retained sequence needed at least a six-nucleotide match to both a V gene segment and a J gene segment. A rearrangement was called productive if the CDR3 had no stop codons and remained in frame with V and J, and every other rearrangement was called non-productive. Following IMGT convention, CDR3 was defined as the stretch from the second conserved V-encoded cysteine up to the conserved J-encoded phenylalanine. Sequences without an unambiguous match to a single V gene segment were excluded from the earlier analysis of 500 to 700 of the donors. An earlier analysis of some 610 of the donors called V segments functional above 56.7% productive rearrangements and segregating when the between-donor standard deviation exceeded 5%. A statistical classification framework was built for diagnosing cytomegalovirus status from the catalog of TCR beta chain sequences. V and J gene assignment, in a later analysis, came from comparing TCR nucleotide sequences with IMGT/GENE-DB human TR gene sequences. The TCRdist pipeline was used in a later analysis to assign CDR3 sequences and most-parsimonious VDJ recombination scenarios. A later analysis defined each TCR beta chain by its CDR3 amino acid sequence plus V-gene family, and excluded reads lacking a unique V-gene family. To address suspected cross-contamination and a sequencing artifact, a later analysis removed approximately 590 highly shared, low-generation-probability nucleotide sequences. A later analysis calculated a clonal expansion index for each public chain from normalized within-repertoire ranks of inferred template counts. Generation probabilities in a later analysis came from a VDJ recombination model fitted to out-of-frame rearrangements, and those results were checked against IGoR. Hypergeometric tests were used in a later analysis to score TCR-TCR, TCR-HLA and TCR-CMV co-occurrence, with a repertoire-size bias correction applied to the TCR pairs. To estimate false discovery rates, a later analysis permuted the HLA or CMV assignments 20 times. In a later analysis, co-occurring TCRs were grouped using DBSCAN, with TCRdist sequence similarity added in when clustering inside HLA-allele-positive subsets. Repertoires with fewer than 30,000 or more than 120,000 public chains, plus five repertoires with anomalous nucleotide sharing, were excluded from co-occurrence clustering. TCRdb provides this immuneACCESS table in a form limited to in-frame rearrangements. Some clones are lacking; in checked studies, under half of them reflect an unresolved V gene, and why the rest are absent is not known. Clone size and the V and J calls come from that table; the DNA yielded D and trimming. Here the sample has 190,000 or so clones; 70% to 80% occur a single time. The top ten hold around 0.4% of the sample.

From cysteine to phenylalanine, the CDR3 is 14 amino acids long. The read is trimmed to its CDR3 DNA, 42 bases read in frame from base 1. The germline V gene (reference sequence) sets CDR1 to MNHEY and CDR2 to SMNVEV. A distance of 15 bases separates the germline ends of V and J, which lose 3 bases and 9 bases respectively. The sequence links TRBV27 to TRBJ1-3, with no D gene named confidently. The sequence was collected from a male donor in good health and CMV-seropositive. The sequencing input was PBMCs. Read as DNA, the sequence is TGTGCCAGCAGTTTCGGAGCGTCTCAAGGCACCATATATTTT. It translates as CASSFGASQGTIYF.